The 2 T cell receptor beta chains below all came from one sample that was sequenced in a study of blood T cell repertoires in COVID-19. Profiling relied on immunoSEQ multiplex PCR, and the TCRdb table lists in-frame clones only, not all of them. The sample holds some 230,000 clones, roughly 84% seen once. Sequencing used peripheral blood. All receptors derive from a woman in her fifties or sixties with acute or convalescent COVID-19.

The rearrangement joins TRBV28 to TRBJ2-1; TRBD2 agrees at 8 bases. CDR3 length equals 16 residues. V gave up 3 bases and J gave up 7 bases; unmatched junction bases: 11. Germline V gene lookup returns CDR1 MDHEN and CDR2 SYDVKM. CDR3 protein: CASSFLPAGVRNEQFF. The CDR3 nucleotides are TGTGCCAGCAGTTTCCTGCCAGCGGGAGTTCGGAATGAGCAGTTCTTC. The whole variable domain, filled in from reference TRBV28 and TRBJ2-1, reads DVKVTQSSRYLVKRTGEKVFLECVQDMDHENMFWYRQDPGLGLRLIYFSYDVKMKEKGDIPEGYSVSREKKERFSLILESASTNQTSMYLCASSFLPAGVRNEQFFGPGTRLTVL.

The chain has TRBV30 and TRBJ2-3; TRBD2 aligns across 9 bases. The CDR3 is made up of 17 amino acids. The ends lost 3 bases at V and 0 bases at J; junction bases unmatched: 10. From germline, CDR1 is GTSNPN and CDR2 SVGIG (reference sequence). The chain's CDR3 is CAWSRLAGSSSTDTQYF. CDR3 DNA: TGTGCCTGGAGCCGGCTAGCGGGATCTTCTAGCACAGATACGCAGTATTTT.